One and the same sample provided the 19 T cell receptor beta chains below, sequenced in a study of T cell repertoires in cytomegalovirus infection. TCRdb reanalysed the reads using MiXCR and keeps one entry per CDR3 protein. The profile shows 170,000 or so distinct CDR3 sequences, around 15% of them singletons. Sequencing used PBMCs. The receptor source for this set is a human donor in good health (CMV status not recorded). Some clones in this sample may be carry-over from other donors' samples.

This clonotype was seen many times. The CDR3 loop is CASSLADRGGSPLHF. CDR3 nucleotides: TGTGCCAGCAGCTTAGCTGACAGGGGCGGATCACCCCTCCACTTT. The V call is TRBV7-9, the J call TRBJ1-6, with 8 bases fitting TRBD1. There are 15 residues in the CDR3. V dropped 0 bases and J dropped 10; count of bases not matched to a gene: 5. Germline V gene lookup returns CDR1 SEHNR and CDR2 FQNEAQ (reference sequence). The whole variable domain, remainder taken from reference TRBV7-9 and TRBJ1-6, is DTGVSQNPRHKITKRGQNVTFRCDPISEHNRLYWYRQTLGQGPEFLTYFQNEAQLEKSRLLSDRFSAERPKGSFSTLEIQRTEQGDSAMYLCASSLADRGGSPLHFGNGTRLTVT.

This clonotype was seen at least ten times. The chain couples TRBV7-2 to TRBJ2-5; D not resolved. Germline CDR1 is SGHTA and CDR2 is FQGNSA. V lost 8 bases, J lost 2 bases, and 9 bases lay in between. The CDR3 is made up of 12 amino acids. The CDR3 is CASRLTQETQYF. In DNA form, the CDR3 reads TGTGCCAGCCGATTGACTCAAGAGACCCAGTACTTC.

This clonotype was observed at least ten times. The V call is TRBV7-2, the J call TRBJ2-5; D unresolved. Germline V lookup: CDR1 SGHTA, CDR2 FQGNSA. Trimming stripped 3 bases from V and 5 bases from J, with 10 bases between. The CDR3 is 13 residues long. This CDR3 reads CASSFHPQETQYF. DNA of the CDR3: TGTGCCAGCAGCTTTCATCCTCAGGAGACCCAGTACTTC.

This clonotype showed up many times. The gene calls are TRBV7-2 and TRBJ1-1; 9 bases match TRBD1. The germline gives CDR1 SGHTA, CDR2 FQGNSA. The CDR3 consists of 14 residues. V gave up 1 base and J gave up 5 bases; unmatched junction bases: 2. CDR3 sequence reads: CASSLDRGRTEAFF. CDR3 nucleotides: TGTGCCAGCAGCTTAGACAGGGGGCGGACTGAAGCTTTCTTT.

The chain joins TRBV5-4 to TRBJ2-5, with TRBD2 matching 7 bases. CDR3 length: 16 amino acids. The V gene end was trimmed by 0 bases and the J gene end by 1 base; junction bases not matched to a gene: 6. Germline CDR1 reads SGHNT; CDR2 reads YYREEE (reference sequence). Written as DNA, the CDR3 is TGTGCCAGCAGCTTGGGTCTAGCGGCTTTCCAAGAGACCCAGTACTTC. Translating gives CASSLGLAAFQETQYF. Supplemented by reference TRBV5-4 and TRBJ2-5, the full variable domain reads ETGVTQSPTHLIKTRGQQVTLRCSSQSGHNTVSWYQQALGQGPQFIFQYYREEENGRGNFPPRFSGLQFPNYSSELNVNALELDDSALYLCASSLGLAAFQETQYFGPGTRLLVL.

The genes are TRBV30 and TRBJ2-6, with 8 bases fitting TRBD2. The CDR3 loop spans 17 amino acids. J was trimmed by 0 bases and V by 0 bases; bases with no gene match: 4. In germline, CDR1 is GTSNPN, CDR2 SVGIG (reference sequence). CDR3 nucleotide sequence: TGTGCCTGGAGTGTACCGGGAGGGGGCTCTGGGGCCAACGTCCTGACTTTC. It encodes CAWSVPGGGSGANVLTF.

In its sample, this clonotype was seen many times. This chain links TRBV6-5 with TRBJ2-3; D is undetermined. The V gene's germline CDR1 is MNHEY and CDR2 SVGAGI. The CDR3 has 15 amino acids. Trimming took off 0 bases at V and 6 bases at J, with 13 bases between the two ends. The CDR3 nucleotides are TGTGCCAGCAGTTACTCTGAGATCGGTGCCGATACGCAGTATTTT. The encoded protein is CASSYSEIGADTQYF.

This clonotype occurred many times. The gene calls are TRBV7-2 and TRBJ1-1; TRBD1 might be the D (6 bases). V was trimmed by 0 bases and J by 7 bases, leaving 12 bases between them. CDR1 and CDR2 (germline): SGHTA, FQGNSA. The CDR3 has 14 residues. The CDR3 sequence is CASSLASQGLEAFF. CDR3 sequence (DNA): TGTGCCAGCAGCTTAGCGTCACAGGGACTTGAAGCTTTCTTT.

This clonotype was observed many times. V is TRBV5-1 and J is TRBJ2-6; 7 bases map to TRBD1. The CDR3 has 18 amino acids. Germline trimming cut 5 bases from V and 0 bases from J; bases unmatched to any gene: 11. Per the germline V gene, CDR1 is SGHRS and CDR2 is YFSETQ. The DNA of the CDR3 is TGCGCCAGCAGACGTCAGGGGACAGAAGTCTCTGGGGCCAACGTCCTGACTTTC. The encoded protein is CASRRQGTEVSGANVLTF.

This clonotype showed up many times. The chain uses TRBV28 and TRBJ2-7; the D is unclear. The CDR3 is 13 residues long. The V gene's germline CDR1 is MDHEN and CDR2 SYDVKM. The V gene lost 3 bases and the J gene lost 2 bases, with 8 bases spanning the gap. The CDR3, as DNA: TGTGCCAGCAGTTTTGGTTATACCTACGAGCAGTACTTC. Translation: CASSFGYTYEQYF.

The chain recombines TRBV6-1 with TRBJ2-1; 11 nucleotides line up with TRBD1. This CDR3 comprises 15 residues. Germline CDR1 MNHNS, CDR2 SASEGT. With 6 bases clipped from V and 7 bases from J, the junction kept 8 bases outside the gene matches. The CDR3 bases are TGTGCCAGCAGCTACCAGGACAGGGGGCGGAATGAGCAGTTCTTC. Translation: CASSYQDRGRNEQFF.

As for this clonotype: This CDR3 fails to terminate in the conserved phenylalanine or tryptophan, so it likely reflects a read error. The genes are TRBV7-2 and TRBJ2-1; 10 nucleotides line up with TRBD2. Germline assignment: CDR1 SGHTA and CDR2 FQGNSA. The junction had 8 bases not matched to a gene; V was cut back by 1 base and J by 2 bases. CDR3 length equals 18 residues. The CDR3 spells CASSLVLAGWSAYNEQFS. For the CDR3, the DNA is TGTGCCAGCAGCTTAGTACTAGCGGGGTGGAGCGCCTACAATGAGCAGTTCTCC.

The CDR3 region is CASSQDNRGYGYTF. The CDR3 DNA follows: TGCGCCAGCAGCCAAGATAACAGGGGTTATGGCTACACCTTC. The V call is TRBV4-1, the J call TRBJ1-2; 7 bases map to TRBD1. Germline V gene sequence: CDR1 MGHRA, CDR2 YSYEKL. V lost 0 bases and J lost 5; bases outside the gene matches: 3. The CDR3 covers 14 residues.

This clonotype occurred many times. V is TRBV5-1 and J is TRBJ2-3; D remains ambiguous. CDR3 length: 14 amino acids. CDR1 is SGHRS and CDR2 is YFSETQ in the germline V gene. V dropped 7 bases and J dropped 4 bases, with 16 bases sitting between them. CDR3 protein: CASSQQPTADTQYF. As DNA, the CDR3 is TGCGCCAGCTCACAGCAGCCTACCGCAGATACGCAGTATTTT.

The chain is built from TRBV5-6 and TRBJ1-2; D is uncertain. Deletions cut 0 bases from V and 1 base from J, with 7 bases between. CDR1 is SGHDT, CDR2 YYEEEE, per germline. This CDR3 contains 14 residues. As DNA, the CDR3 is TGTGCCAGCAGCTTGGGCCCCAATAACTATGGCTACACCTTC. This encodes CASSLGPNNYGYTF.

J is TRBJ2-2 and V is TRBV7-3; a possible D gene is TRBD2 (5 bases). Germline loops: CDR1 SGHTA, CDR2 FQGTGA. Trimming took 2 bases from V and 2 from J, leaving 12 bases between them. The CDR3 runs 16 residues. The CDR3 region is CASSLGSGVNTGELFF. DNA for the CDR3: TGTGCCAGCAGCTTAGGGTCCGGGGTTAACACCGGGGAGCTGTTTTTT. The entire variable domain, with the rest obtained from reference TRBV7-3 and TRBJ2-2, is as follows: GAGVSQTPSNKVTEKGKYVELRCDPISGHTALYWYRQSLGQGPEFLIYFQGTGAADDSGLPNDRFFAVRPEGSVSTLKIQRTERGDSAVYLCASSLGSGVNTGELFFGEGSRLTVL.

Many counts were recorded for this clonotype. The CDR3 protein is CASSLQGAKKVNEQFF. DNA of the CDR3: TGTGCCAGTAGTCTTCAGGGGGCTAAGAAGGTCAATGAGCAGTTCTTC. The V gene is TRBV19, the J gene TRBJ2-1; 8 bases are a match to TRBD1. The CDR3 length is 16 residues. From germline, CDR1 is LNHDA and CDR2 SQIVND (reference sequence). J lost 6 bases, V lost 5 bases, and 12 bases had no gene match.

This clonotype has at least ten counts. The J gene is TRBJ1-4, the V gene TRBV28, with 8 bases aligning to TRBD1. Germline V lookup: CDR1 MDHEN, CDR2 SYDVKM. The J segment lost 7 bases and the V segment lost 5 bases, leaving 9 bases of the junction unmatched. The CDR3 is made up of 15 amino acids. Written as DNA, the CDR3 is TGTGCCAGCAGTCCTCAGGGGGCGCGAAGTGAAAAACTGTTTTTT. Protein product: CASSPQGARSEKLFF.

Notes on this clonotype: A much larger clone differs by one base, so this may be a read error. This chain uses TRBV12-3 or TRBV12-4 with TRBJ2-5, with D possibly being TRBD1 (6 bases). The CDR3 sequence is 14 residues long. The CDR3 nucleotides read TGTGCCGGCAGGCTTTACAGGGTGAGAGAGACCCAGTACTTC. As protein: CAGRLYRVRETQYF.